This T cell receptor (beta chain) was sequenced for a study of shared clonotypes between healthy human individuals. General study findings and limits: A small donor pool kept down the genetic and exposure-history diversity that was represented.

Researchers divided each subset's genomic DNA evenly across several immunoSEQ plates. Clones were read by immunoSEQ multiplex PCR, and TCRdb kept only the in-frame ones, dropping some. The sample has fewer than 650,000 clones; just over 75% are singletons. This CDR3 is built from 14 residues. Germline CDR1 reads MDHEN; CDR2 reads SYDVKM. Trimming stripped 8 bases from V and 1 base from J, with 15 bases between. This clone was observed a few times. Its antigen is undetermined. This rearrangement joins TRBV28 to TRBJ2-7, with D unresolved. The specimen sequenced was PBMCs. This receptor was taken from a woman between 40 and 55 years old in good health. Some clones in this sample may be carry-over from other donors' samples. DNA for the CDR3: TGTGCCAGCGAAGGCGACGTCGTATCCTACGAGCAGTACTTC. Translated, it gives CASEGDVVSYEQYF.